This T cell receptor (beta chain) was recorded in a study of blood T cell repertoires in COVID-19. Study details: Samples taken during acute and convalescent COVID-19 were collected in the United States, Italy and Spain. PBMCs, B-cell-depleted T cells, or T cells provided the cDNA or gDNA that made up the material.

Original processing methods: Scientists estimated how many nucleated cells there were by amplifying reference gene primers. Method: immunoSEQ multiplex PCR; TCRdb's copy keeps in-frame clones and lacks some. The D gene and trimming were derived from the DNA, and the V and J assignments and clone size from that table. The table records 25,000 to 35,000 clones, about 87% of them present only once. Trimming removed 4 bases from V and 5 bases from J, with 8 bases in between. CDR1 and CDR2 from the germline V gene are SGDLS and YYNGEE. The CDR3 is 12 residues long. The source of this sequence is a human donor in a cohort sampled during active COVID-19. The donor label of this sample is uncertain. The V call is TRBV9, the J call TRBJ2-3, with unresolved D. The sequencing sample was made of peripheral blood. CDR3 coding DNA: TGTGCCAGCAGCATAGCAGGAGATACGCAGTATTTT. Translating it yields CASSIAGDTQYF.